Below are 28 T cell receptor beta chains sequenced from a single sample in a study of CD8 T cells in Susac syndrome. RNA totalling about 0.45 to 1 ug underwent reverse transcription with random hexamers. One entry per CDR3 protein, called by TCRdb with MiXCR from the immunoSEQ multiplex PCR reads. The sample lists about 120,000 distinct CDR3 sequences, around 90% occurring once. Sequencing was done on a sample of CD4+ T cells from PBMCs. Source of these receptors: a human donor in good health.

The chain carries TRBV12-3 or TRBV12-4 and TRBJ1-2, with a tentative D call TRBD1 (6 bases). The V and J ends lost 7 bases and 8 bases respectively, with 20 bases between them. The CDR3 totals 14 residues. CDR3 amino acids: CASTPRYRDRGYTF. CDR3 nucleotide sequence: TGTGCCAGCACCCCCCGCTACAGGGATCGGGGCTACACCTTC.

CDR3 DNA sequence: TGTGCCAGCCCCCCGCGAGGGGGGGAGCAGTTCTTC. Translating it yields CASPPRGGEQFF. The chain carries TRBV2 and TRBJ2-1, with D tentatively TRBD1 or TRBD2 (6 bases each). V lost 8 bases to trimming and J lost 10 bases, with 15 bases between them. Germline CDR1 reads SNHLY; CDR2 reads FYNNEI. The CDR3 is 12 residues long. Drawing the rest from reference TRBV2 and TRBJ2-1, the complete variable domain is EPEVTQTPSHQVTQMGQEVILRCVPISNHLYFYWYRQILGQKVEFLVSFYNNEISEKSEIFDDQFSVERPDGSNFTLKIRSTKLEDSAMYFCASPPRGGEQFFGPGTRLTVL.

CDR3 residues: CATRQGAATGELFF. In DNA form, the CDR3 reads TGTGCCACAAGACAGGGGGCCGCCACCGGGGAGCTGTTTTTT. V and J are TRBV19 and TRBJ2-2; 10 bases are a match to TRBD1. The CDR3 has 14 residues. The V gene's germline CDR1 is LNHDA and CDR2 SQIVND (reference sequence). Unmatched junction bases numbered 6, after V lost 10 bases and J lost 4 bases.

The V and J genes are TRBV6-5 and TRBJ1-6; D ambiguous. The V gene's germline CDR1 is MNHEY and CDR2 SVGAGI. The CDR3 is 15 amino acids. The germline V and J ends were trimmed by 0 bases and 10 bases, with 13 bases remaining between them. The CDR3 here is CASSYSATEHSPLHF. The CDR3, as DNA: TGTGCCAGCAGTTACTCCGCTACAGAGCACTCACCCCTCCACTTT.

J is TRBJ1-4 and V is TRBV7-2, with D uncertain. CDR3 length: 14 residues. Germline loops: CDR1 SGHTA, CDR2 FQGNSA. Trimming took 5 bases from V and 0 from J, leaving 7 bases between them. The CDR3 nucleotides are TGTGCCAGCAGCCTCAGTGCAACTAATGAAAAACTGTTTTTT. Its protein is CASSLSATNEKLFF.

As for this clonotype: The germline gene is not matched at one end of the junction; a read error may be the cause. The chain carries TRBV30 and TRBJ1-2; the D gene is possibly TRBD1 (5 bases). This CDR3 is built from 15 residues. Germline V gene lookup returns CDR1 GTSNPN and CDR2 SVGIG (reference sequence). The chain's CDR3 is CAWRRPGASWRGYAF. The CDR3 coding sequence is TGTGCCTGGAGGAGACCGGGAGCCAGCTGGAGGGGCTACGCCTTC.

J is TRBJ2-3 and V is TRBV7-9; D is tentatively TRBD1 or TRBD2 (5 bases each). The V end lost 1 base, the J end lost 4 bases, and 9 bases lay between the germline ends. The CDR3 has 14 residues. Germline V gene sequence: CDR1 SEHNR, CDR2 FQNEAQ (reference sequence). CDR3 region: CASSLGGKADTQYF. For the CDR3, the DNA is TGTGCCAGCAGCTTAGGGGGGAAAGCAGATACGCAGTATTTT.

The chain is built from TRBV6-2 or TRBV6-3 and TRBJ1-5; unclear D gene. Germline V CDR1 and CDR2: MNHEY, SVGEGT. The CDR3 contains 18 residues. Deletions cut 5 bases from V and 0 bases from J, with 20 bases between. The CDR3 DNA follows: TGTGCCAGCAGTATCCAGCCAGGAAGGAGAGATAGCAATCAGCCCCAGCATTTT. Its protein product is CASSIQPGRRDSNQPQHF.

The rearrangement joins TRBV5-1 to TRBJ1-5, with D unresolved. The ends were cut back, 0 bases at V and 3 bases at J, with 13 bases in the middle. This CDR3 contains 16 residues. CDR1 SGHRS and CDR2 YFSETQ come from the germline V gene. CDR3: CASSLDDSTYNQPQHF. For the CDR3, the DNA is TGCGCCAGCAGCTTGGACGACTCTACCTACAATCAGCCCCAGCATTTT.

The CDR3 coding sequence is TGTGCCAGCAGGACGGTGAGCAATCAGCCCCAGCATTTT. Amino acids: CASRTVSNQPQHF. This chain connects TRBV2 to TRBJ1-5; no definite D call. The CDR3 runs to 13 residues. V was trimmed by 6 bases and J by 1 base, leaving 7 bases between them. Germline CDR1 SNHLY, CDR2 FYNNEI.

This chain joins TRBV5-1 and TRBJ2-6, with a weak D call TRBD2 (5 bases). CDR1 and CDR2 from the germline V gene are SGHRS and YFSETQ. V dropped 5 bases and J dropped 3 bases, with 9 bases sitting between them. The CDR3 consists of 14 residues. CDR3 residues: CASSPSGGANVLTF. For the CDR3, the DNA is TGCGCCAGCAGTCCCAGCGGTGGGGCCAACGTCCTGACTTTC.

The J gene is TRBJ1-1, the V gene TRBV13; D unclear. The CDR3 covers 15 residues. V lost 5 bases, J lost 2 bases, and 15 bases lay in between. CDR1 is PRHDT and CDR2 is FYEKMQ in the germline V gene (reference sequence). For the CDR3, the DNA is TGTGCCAGCAGCGCCGGTTCGGCCCCTAACACTGAAGCTTTCTTT. This sequence encodes CASSAGSAPNTEAFF.

The chain recombines TRBV9 with TRBJ1-1; a weak D match, TRBD1 (6 bases). This CDR3 has 15 residues. Trimming left V 2 bases short and J 2 bases short, with 13 bases between. Germline V gene sequence: CDR1 SGDLS, CDR2 YYNGEE. The CDR3 DNA follows: TGTGCCAGCAGCGTTATAGGGGGATCAAACACTGAAGCTTTCTTT. This codes for CASSVIGGSNTEAFF.

The rearrangement links TRBV20-1 to TRBJ2-5; no firm D call. Trimming shortened V by 5 bases and J by 5 bases, and 21 bases separated the two germline ends. Germline V gives CDR1 DFQATT, CDR2 SNEGSKA (reference sequence). The CDR3 extends over 15 amino acids. The CDR3 nucleotides read TGCAGTGCTCCAACTGCCAGGAGACTTGGGGAGACCCAGTACTTC. Its translation is CSAPTARRLGETQYF.

This clonotype was seen only once. The V and J genes are TRBV20-1 and TRBJ2-1; D is uncertain. CDR3 size: 14 residues. Trimming pared 0 bases from V and 8 bases from J, leaving 14 bases between. CDR1 and CDR2 from the germline V gene are DFQATT and SNEGSKA (reference sequence). CDR3 DNA: TGCAGTGCTAGAGATCAACGAGTTTCCGATGAGCAGTTCTTC. Its protein product is CSARDQRVSDEQFF.

This rearrangement joins TRBV5-6 to TRBJ1-2, with a possible D match to TRBD1 (5 bases). The V end was cut by 3 bases, the J end by 7 bases, with 19 bases between. The CDR3 contains 15 residues. In germline, CDR1 is SGHDT, CDR2 YYEEEE. CDR3 sequence (DNA): TGTGCCAGCAGCTCTCGGGGACCGCGCGTAGGTGGCTACACCTTC. Translation: CASSSRGPRVGGYTF.

V and J are TRBV6-4 and TRBJ2-3; no definite D call. Per germline, CDR1 MRHNA and CDR2 SNTAGT. This CDR3 is 13 amino acids long. V shed 2 bases and J shed 6 bases, with 9 bases lying between them. CDR3 residues: CASSDAGLDTQYF. In nucleotides, the CDR3 is TGTGCCAGCAGTGACGCCGGATTGGATACGCAGTATTTT.

The chain has TRBV29-1 and TRBJ2-1, with TRBD1 matching 9 bases. The CDR3 is 14 amino acids. After removal of 6 bases from V and 6 bases from J, the junction contained 9 bases not matched to a gene. CDR1 SQVTM and CDR2 ANQGSEA come from the germline V gene. CDR3 nucleotide sequence: TGCAGCGTGGCAAGGGACAGGGCGTCCAATGAGCAGTTCTTC. Its translation is CSVARDRASNEQFF.

Notes on this clonotype: This may be a read error: a much more frequent sequence differs by one nucleotide. The V call is TRBV28, the J call TRBJ1-1; D remains unclear. The germline gives CDR1 MDHEN, CDR2 SYDVKM. The length of the CDR3 is 11 residues. The V end lost 6 bases, the J end lost 0 bases, and 2 bases lay between the germline ends. CDR3 DNA: TGTGCCAGCAGGTTGAACACTGAAGCTTTCTTT. Residues: CASRLNTEAFF.

Only one count was recorded for this clonotype. The genes are TRBV25-1 and TRBJ1-3; the D is unclear. Trimming took 3 bases from V and 3 from J, leaving 3 bases between them. The CDR3 loop spans 12 amino acids. The germline V gene has CDR1 MGHDK and CDR2 SYGVNS. Here the CDR3 reads CASSEFGNTIYF. The CDR3, as DNA: TGTGCCAGCAGTGAGTTTGGAAACACCATATATTTT.

The chain links TRBV5-1 to TRBJ2-7; no definite D call. The CDR3 extends over 12 amino acids. Between the trimmed V and J ends, which lost 7 bases and 4 bases, there was a span of 12 bases. CDR1 and CDR2 from the germline V gene are SGHRS and YFSETQ. This chain's CDR3 is CASVSASYEQYF. The CDR3 bases are TGCGCCAGCGTATCCGCATCGTACGAGCAGTACTTC.

V is TRBV7-9 and J is TRBJ1-5; tentatively, D is TRBD1 (5 bases). The CDR3 contains 16 residues. The V gene's germline CDR1 is SEHNR and CDR2 FQNEAQ (reference sequence). The V and J ends lost 5 bases and 3 bases respectively, with 17 bases between them. CDR3 in DNA: TGTGCCAGCAGCAGAACGGGACTGCCAATCAATCAGCCCCAGCATTTT. Amino acid sequence: CASSRTGLPINQPQHF.

The chain links TRBV6-2 or TRBV6-3 to TRBJ1-5; no firm D call. The CDR3 spans 15 residues. Between the trimmed V and J ends, which lost 0 bases and 6 bases, there was a span of 12 bases. Germline assignment: CDR1 MNHEY and CDR2 SVGEGT. CDR3 loop: CASSYSAGVIQPQHF. The CDR3 nucleotides are TGTGCCAGCAGTTACTCAGCCGGGGTGATTCAGCCCCAGCATTTT.

In DNA form, the CDR3 reads TGTGCCAGCAGCCTTCAGAGAGATACGCAGTATTTT. It yields the protein CASSLQRDTQYF. The chain couples TRBV6-2 or TRBV6-3 to TRBJ2-3; no definite D call. Germline CDR1 and CDR2: MNHEY and SVGEGT. The CDR3 runs 12 residues. V was trimmed by 6 bases and J by 5 bases, leaving 9 bases between them.

The gene calls are TRBV20-1 and TRBJ1-2, with a tentative D call TRBD1 (5 bases). Trimming left V 4 bases short and J 1 base short, with 16 bases between. The CDR3 covers 15 residues. CDR1 and CDR2 from the germline V gene are DFQATT and SNEGSKA (reference sequence). CDR3 amino acids: CSAKKMGRVNYGYTF. The CDR3 DNA follows: TGCAGTGCTAAAAAGATGGGCAGGGTTAACTATGGCTACACCTTC.

The chain joins TRBV20-1 to TRBJ2-5; D may be TRBD2 (5 bases). The ends were cut back, 6 bases at V and 4 bases at J, with 15 bases in the middle. The length of the CDR3 is 13 residues. Germline CDR1 reads DFQATT; CDR2 reads SNEGSKA (reference sequence). CDR3 loop: CSALRAGRETQYF. The CDR3 DNA follows: TGCAGTGCCCTGCGGGCCGGAAGAGAGACCCAGTACTTC.

The CDR3 sequence is CASSPGTGDDEQYF. Written as DNA, the CDR3 is TGTGCCAGCAGCCCCGGGACAGGGGATGACGAGCAGTACTTC. The rearrangement uses TRBV11-2 and TRBJ2-7; 10 bases agree with TRBD1. The junction had 6 bases not matched to a gene; V was cut back by 5 bases and J by 5 bases. The CDR3 length is 14 residues. Looked up from germline, CDR1 is SGHAT and CDR2 is FQNNGV.

V gene TRBV29-1 combines with J gene TRBJ1-5; D ambiguous. The ends were cut back, 4 bases at V and 1 base at J, with 8 bases in the middle. Germline V gene lookup returns CDR1 SQVTM and CDR2 ANQGSEA. This CDR3 comprises 13 residues. The CDR3: CSVGVSSNQPQHF. The CDR3 bases are TGCAGCGTTGGAGTGAGCAGCAATCAGCCCCAGCATTTT. Full variable domain (rest looked up from reference TRBV29-1 and TRBJ1-5): SAVISQKPSRDICQRGTSLTIQCQVDSQVTMMFWYRQQPGQSLTLIATANQGSEATYESGFVIDKFPISRPNLTFSTLTVSNMSPEDSSIYLCSVGVSSNQPQHFGDGTRLSIL.